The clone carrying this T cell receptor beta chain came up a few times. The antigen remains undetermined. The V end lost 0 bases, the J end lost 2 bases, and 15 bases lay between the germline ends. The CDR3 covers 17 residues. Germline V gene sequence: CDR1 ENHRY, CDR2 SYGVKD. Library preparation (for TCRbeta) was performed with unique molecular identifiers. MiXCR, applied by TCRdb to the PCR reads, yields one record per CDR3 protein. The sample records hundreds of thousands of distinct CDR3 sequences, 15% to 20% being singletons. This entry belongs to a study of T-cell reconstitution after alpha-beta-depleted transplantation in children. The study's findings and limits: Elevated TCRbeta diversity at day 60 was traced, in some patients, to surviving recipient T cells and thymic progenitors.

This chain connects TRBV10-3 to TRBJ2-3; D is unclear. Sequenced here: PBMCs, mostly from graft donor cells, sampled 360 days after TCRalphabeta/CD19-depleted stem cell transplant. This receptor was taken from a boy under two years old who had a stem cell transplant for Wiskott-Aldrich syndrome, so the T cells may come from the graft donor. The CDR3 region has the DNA TGTGCCATCAGTGAGTCGTGGCCTCCTTTCCTCACAGATACGCAGTATTTT. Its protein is CAISESWPPFLTDTQYF.